The 26 T cell receptor beta chains below were found in one sample sequenced in a study of cytomegalovirus exposure and HLA in healthy donors. Only in-frame clones appear in the TCRdb table, and some are missing; sequencing was by immunoSEQ multiplex PCR. The repertoire has over 200,000 clones, over 80% of them found once; the top ten carry 5.5% to 6.5%. The sequenced sample consisted of PBMCs. All receptors derive from a young woman in good health and CMV-seronegative.

The chain employs TRBV28 and TRBJ1-2; D is unclear. V was shortened by 2 bases and J by 4 bases, with 14 bases between the two germline ends. Per the germline V gene, CDR1 is MDHEN and CDR2 is SYDVKM. This CDR3 has 15 amino acids. The CDR3 region has the DNA TGTGCCAGCAGTTTAATTGGTGGGCAGAGCTATGGCTACACCTTC. Protein: CASSLIGGQSYGYTF.

The DNA for the CDR3 is TGTGCCAGCAGTCGGACAGCATTGGACACTGAAGCTTTCTTT. The encoded protein is CASSRTALDTEAFF. J is TRBJ1-1 and V is TRBV27; TRBD1 is a possible D gene (6 bases). V shed 5 bases and J shed 3 bases, with 13 bases lying between them. Germline CDR1 and CDR2: MNHEY and SMNVEV (reference sequence). The CDR3 is 14 amino acids.

This clone occurred a few times. One end of the junction does not line up with germline, which may come from a read error. This chain uses TRBV30 with TRBJ1-1; D unresolved. CDR1 GTSNPN and CDR2 SVGIG come from the germline V gene (reference sequence). This CDR3 has 11 residues. The CDR3 region is CAWSSDVSEIF. DNA for the CDR3: TGTGCCTGGAGCTCTGATGTCTCGGAAATCTTT.

V is TRBV30 and J is TRBJ1-2; possibly TRBD1 for D (5 bases). The CDR3 has 16 amino acids. V shed 0 bases and J shed 1 base, with 15 bases lying between them. Germline assignment: CDR1 GTSNPN and CDR2 SVGIG (reference sequence). CDR3 sequence: CAWSVRMGEINYGYTF. The CDR3 bases are TGTGCCTGGAGTGTACGAATGGGGGAAATTAACTATGGCTACACCTTC.

The chain joins TRBV30 to TRBJ2-3; the D gene could be TRBD1 or TRBD2 (6 bases each). The CDR3 contains 14 residues. The germline V and J ends were trimmed by 5 bases and 2 bases, with 14 bases remaining between them. CDR1 is GTSNPN and CDR2 is SVGIG in the germline V gene (reference sequence). CDR3 in amino acids: CAWVGGVSTDTQYF. The CDR3 coding sequence is TGTGCCTGGGTGGGGGGCGTATCCACAGATACGCAGTATTTT.

The chain links TRBV30 to TRBJ1-1; 7 bases are a match to TRBD1. CDR1 and CDR2 (germline): GTSNPN, SVGIG (reference sequence). The CDR3 loop spans 13 amino acids. J gave up 1 base and V 3 bases, and 2 bases lay outside the gene matches. CDR3 sequence: CAWRQGGNTEAFF. In DNA form, the CDR3 reads TGTGCCTGGAGGCAGGGGGGGAACACTGAAGCTTTCTTT.

This clone was counted once. The CDR3 sequence: CAISESGGYTF. CDR3 sequence (DNA): TGTGCCATCAGTGAGTCGGGTGGCTACACCTTC. The rearrangement joins TRBV10-3 to TRBJ1-2; unclear D gene. This CDR3 has 11 amino acids. Per germline, CDR1 ENHRY and CDR2 SYGVKD. With 0 bases removed from V and 7 bases from J, the gap between germline ends came to 3 bases.

In this sample, this clone turned up a few times. V and J are TRBV6-6 and TRBJ1-6; D perhaps matches TRBD1 (6 bases). The CDR3 spans 13 residues. Germline V gene lookup returns CDR1 MNHNY and CDR2 SVGAGI (reference sequence). V lost 6 bases, J lost 9 bases, and 12 bases lay in between. CDR3 bases: TGTGCCAGCAGCCTCAGGGGTTCTTCACCCCTCCACTTT. Translating gives CASSLRGSSPLHF.

The chain uses TRBV9 and TRBJ2-3; D is uncertain. Trimming pared 4 bases from V and 2 bases from J, leaving 14 bases between. The CDR3 is 15 amino acids. Germline CDR1 and CDR2: SGDLS and YYNGEE. CDR3 DNA: TGTGCCAGCAGCTATCTGTCGTCGGCCACAGATACGCAGTATTTT. It encodes CASSYLSSATDTQYF.

V usage is TRBV30 and J usage is TRBJ1-3; maybe TRBD1 (6 bases). V lost 4 bases and J 1 base, leaving 14 bases between the germline ends. Germline loops: CDR1 GTSNPN, CDR2 SVGIG (reference sequence). This CDR3 comprises 15 residues. The CDR3 DNA sequence: TGTGCCTGGACCAGGGGCGCCAGATCTGGAAACACCATATATTTT. It yields the protein CAWTRGARSGNTIYF.

The gene calls are TRBV27 and TRBJ2-2; D unresolved. Germline V gene sequence: CDR1 MNHEY, CDR2 SMNVEV (reference sequence). Deletions cut 0 bases from V and 4 bases from J, with 6 bases between. The CDR3 spans 14 residues. CDR3 loop: CASSLSGSTGELFF. The CDR3 region has the DNA TGTGCCAGCAGTTTATCGGGCAGCACCGGGGAGCTGTTTTTT.

This clone has just a few counts. The gene calls are TRBV4-1 and TRBJ1-1; tentative D call: TRBD1 (5 bases). V dropped 4 bases and J dropped 8 bases, with 11 bases sitting between them. The CDR3 spans 12 residues. CDR1 is MGHRA, CDR2 YSYEKL, per germline. The CDR3 DNA follows: TGCGCCAGCAGCCGCGGCGGGGACGAAGCTTTCTTT. It encodes CASSRGGDEAFF.

The sample holds a few counts of this clone. The chain couples TRBV28 to TRBJ1-5; D gene ambiguous. Trimming left V 3 bases short and J 1 base short, with 4 bases between. CDR3 size: 13 residues. Germline V gene lookup returns CDR1 MDHEN and CDR2 SYDVKM. The CDR3 nucleotides are TGTGCCAGCAGTTTGCAGAGCAATCAGCCCCAGCATTTT. It is translated as CASSLQSNQPQHF.

This clone was detected once. The chain joins TRBV6-5 to TRBJ1-1, with TRBD1 as a possible D gene (5 bases). Germline V gives CDR1 MNHEY, CDR2 SVGAGI. The CDR3 loop spans 12 amino acids. V was shortened by 4 bases and J by 6 bases, with 9 bases between the two germline ends. Here the CDR3 DNA reads TGTGCCAGCAGTTCGGGGCTCGCTGAAGCTTTCTTT. This translates into CASSSGLAEAFF.

This sequence joins TRBV30 and TRBJ1-1; unclear D gene. Per the germline V gene, CDR1 is GTSNPN and CDR2 is SVGIG (reference sequence). Trimming pared 0 bases from V and 0 bases from J, leaving 8 bases between. This CDR3 contains 14 residues. The CDR3 region is CAWSVAGLNTEAFF. For the CDR3, the DNA is TGTGCCTGGAGTGTGGCAGGACTGAACACTGAAGCTTTCTTT.

The V gene is TRBV27, the J gene TRBJ2-1; 9 bases agree with TRBD2. Germline loops: CDR1 MNHEY, CDR2 SMNVEV (reference sequence). This CDR3 contains 15 residues. The junction had 13 bases not matched to a gene; V was cut back by 8 bases and J by 8 bases. Here the CDR3 reads CASFGSGGRVYEQFF. CDR3 nucleotides: TGTGCCAGCTTCGGGTCCGGCGGGAGGGTCTATGAGCAGTTCTTC.

Details on this clone: The same CDR3 arises from other DNA sequences in this sample as well. V and J are TRBV30 and TRBJ1-2, with D maybe TRBD1 (5 bases). The CDR3 consists of 13 residues. Germline V lookup: CDR1 GTSNPN, CDR2 SVGIG (reference sequence). The ends were cut back, 5 bases at V and 5 bases at J, with 15 bases in the middle. DNA for the CDR3: TGTGCCTGGTCCCGCGGGACGGCGTATGGCTACACCTTC. It codes for CAWSRGTAYGYTF.

This clone has only a few counts. The chain joins TRBV5-1 to TRBJ2-7; D perhaps matches TRBD1 (6 bases). V lost 4 bases to trimming and J lost 2 bases, with 13 bases between them. Germline V gene sequence: CDR1 SGHRS, CDR2 YFSETQ. This CDR3 spans 14 amino acids. CDR3 region: CASSTRQAPYEQYF. The CDR3 nucleotides are TGCGCCAGCAGCACTCGACAGGCGCCCTACGAGCAGTACTTC.

This clone has just one count. The rearrangement links TRBV7-9 to TRBJ1-1, with D possibly TRBD1 on 6 matching bases. From germline, CDR1 is SEHNR and CDR2 FQNEAQ (reference sequence). The CDR3 runs to 15 residues. V shed 1 base and J shed 3 bases, with 12 bases lying between them. The CDR3 reads CASSLEGGADTEAFF. Written as DNA, the CDR3 is TGTGCCAGCAGCTTAGAAGGGGGGGCCGACACTGAAGCTTTCTTT.

V is TRBV7-6 and J is TRBJ1-4; no definite D call. CDR3 size: 13 residues. V was clipped by 6 bases and J by 7 bases, with 12 bases between them. Germline V gene sequence: CDR1 SGHVS, CDR2 FNYEAQ. For the CDR3, the DNA is TGTGCCAGCAGGGGCGGAGGAGGTGAAAAACTGTTTTTT. Translated, it gives CASRGGGGEKLFF.

The rearrangement joins TRBV18 to TRBJ2-1; D possibly corresponds to TRBD2 (7 bases). The CDR3 sequence is 15 residues long. Trimming shortened V by 3 bases and J by 7 bases, and 16 bases separated the two germline ends. Germline V CDR1 and CDR2: KGHSH, LQKENI. CDR3 protein: CASSPIGGPRNEQFF. CDR3 coding DNA: TGTGCCAGCTCACCCATCGGGGGGCCGCGGAATGAGCAGTTCTTC.

The V and J genes are TRBV27 and TRBJ1-5; D not certain. Germline V gene data show CDR1 as MNHEY and CDR2 as SMNVEV (reference sequence). The CDR3 covers 17 residues. V was shortened by 8 bases and J by 9 bases, with 29 bases between the two germline ends. CDR3 amino acids: CASAKTTDLRSNGPQHF. The CDR3 DNA reads as TGTGCCAGCGCTAAAACCACGGACCTTCGAAGCAATGGGCCCCAGCATTTT.

V is TRBV5-1 and J is TRBJ1-4; no clear D gene. The germline CDR1 and CDR2 sequences are SGHRS and YFSETQ. CDR3 length: 14 residues. Deletions cut 0 bases from V and 5 bases from J, with 8 bases between. CDR3 in amino acids: CASSLEGLNEKLFF. Written as DNA, the CDR3 is TGCGCCAGCAGCTTGGAGGGCCTAAATGAAAAACTGTTTTTT.

V is TRBV7-3 and J is TRBJ1-2; 7 bases fit TRBD1. The CDR3 loop spans 12 amino acids. The germline CDR1 and CDR2 sequences are SGHTA and FQGTGA. Unmatched junction bases numbered 6, after V lost 5 bases and J lost 9 bases. The CDR3 region has the DNA TGTGCCAGCAGCCCCCAGGGGGAGAGCTACACCTTC. This encodes CASSPQGESYTF.

CDR3 sequence reads: CASMWDYSYNEQFF. In DNA, the CDR3 is TGCGCCAGCATGTGGGACTACTCCTACAATGAGCAGTTCTTC. The V call is TRBV10-2, the J call TRBJ2-1, with TRBD2 matching 7 bases. Germline assignment: CDR1 WSHSY and CDR2 SAAADI. V dropped 7 bases and J dropped 0; count of bases not matched to a gene: 3. The CDR3 covers 14 residues.

This chain links TRBV5-1 with TRBJ2-2; 7 bases fit TRBD2. Germline loops: CDR1 SGHRS, CDR2 YFSETQ. The CDR3 has 16 amino acids. V shed 1 base and J 4 bases; nucleotides not matched to a gene: 7. The CDR3 sequence: CASSLWAGVATGELFF. The DNA of the CDR3 is TGCGCCAGCAGCTTGTGGGCGGGAGTAGCCACCGGGGAGCTGTTTTTT.